These 29 T cell receptor beta chains originate from one sample sequenced in a study of blood T cell repertoires in COVID-19. Clones were sequenced by immunoSEQ multiplex PCR, and TCRdb holds only the in-frame ones, with some missing. This sample yields around 160,000 clones, of which about 90% are seen a single time; roughly 6.1% belongs to the top ten. Sequencing was carried out using peripheral blood. Every receptor here comes from a man older than 75 with acute or convalescent COVID-19.

V usage is TRBV24-1 and J usage is TRBJ2-1; TRBD2 matches at 8 bases. This CDR3 comprises 15 residues. Trimming removed 10 bases from V and 5 bases from J; junction bases left unmatched: 12. CDR1 KGHDR and CDR2 SFDVKD come from the germline V gene. The CDR3 spells CATRETGGRNNEQFF. CDR3 DNA sequence: TGTGCCACTAGGGAAACGGGAGGGAGAAACAATGAGCAGTTCTTC.

This clone was detected only a few times. The CDR3 spells CASSTGDRGHGYTF. CDR3 coding DNA: TGTGCCAGCAGTACCGGGGACAGGGGTCATGGCTACACCTTC. The chain links TRBV6-6 to TRBJ1-2; 10 bases map to TRBD1. CDR3 size: 14 residues. Germline V gene data show CDR1 as MNHNY and CDR2 as SVGAGI (reference sequence). Germline trimming cut 5 bases from V and 6 bases from J; bases unmatched to any gene: 6.

The J gene is TRBJ2-7, the V gene TRBV7-2, with D possibly TRBD1 on 6 matching bases. The CDR3 extends over 14 amino acids. Germline CDR1 is SGHTA and CDR2 is FQGNSA. V was shortened by 4 bases and J by 2 bases, with 12 bases between the two germline ends. The CDR3 region is CASSSPGAAYEQYF. In nucleotides, the CDR3 is TGTGCCAGCAGCTCACCAGGGGCTGCCTACGAGCAGTACTTC.

V gene TRBV19 combines with J gene TRBJ2-2, with 7 bases fitting TRBD2. The V gene's germline CDR1 is LNHDA and CDR2 SQIVND (reference sequence). With V trimmed by 2 bases and J by 6 bases, 3 bases remained unmatched. The CDR3 runs to 14 residues. The CDR3 DNA sequence: TGTGCCAGTAGTATACAGGGAGGGTCCGGGGAGCTGTTTTTT. Protein sequence: CASSIQGGSGELFF. The entire variable domain, with the rest obtained from reference TRBV19 and TRBJ2-2, is as follows: DGGITQSPKYLFRKEGQNVTLSCEQNLNHDAMYWYRQDPGQGLRLIYYSQIVNDFQKGDIAEGYSVSREKKESFPLTVTSAQKNPTAFYLCASSIQGGSGELFFGEGSRLTVL.

The chain employs TRBV6-2 or TRBV6-3 and TRBJ1-1; no reliable D call. The germline CDR1 and CDR2 sequences are MNHEY and SVGEGT. Between the trimmed V and J ends, which lost 2 bases and 6 bases, there was a span of 4 bases. This CDR3 comprises 11 residues. The CDR3 bases are TGTGCCAGCAGTTACGGGCCTGAAGCTTTCTTT. It codes for CASSYGPEAFF.

The DNA of the CDR3 is TGTGCCAGCAGTGAGGGACTAGCGGGAGGTTTCTCCTACAATGAGCAGTTCTTC. Residues: CASSEGLAGGFSYNEQFF. This chain joins TRBV27 and TRBJ2-1, with 15 nucleotides matching TRBD2. CDR1 MNHEY and CDR2 SMNVEV come from the germline V gene (reference sequence). The V gene end was trimmed by 5 bases and the J gene end by 0 bases; junction bases not matched to a gene: 5. The CDR3 is 18 amino acids.

This sequence joins TRBV9 and TRBJ1-6; D ambiguous. Germline CDR1 is SGDLS and CDR2 is YYNGEE. Between the trimmed V and J ends, which lost 0 bases and 0 bases, there was a span of 7 bases. The CDR3 has 16 residues. DNA for the CDR3: TGTGCCAGCAGCGTAGGGGAGAGCTCCTATAATTCACCCCTCCACTTT. Translating gives CASSVGESSYNSPLHF.

The CDR3 coding sequence is TGTGCCAGCAGCCGGAAATCCGGGACAGGGGGCCCCCACTATGGCTACACCTTC. Amino acids: CASSRKSGTGGPHYGYTF. The chain uses TRBV7-2 and TRBJ1-2; 12 bases are shared with TRBD1. This CDR3 is built from 18 residues. J lost 3 bases, V lost 5 bases, and 13 bases had no gene match. The germline CDR1 and CDR2 sequences are SGHTA and FQGNSA.

This chain uses TRBV5-1 with TRBJ2-2; 10 positions match TRBD2. CDR1 SGHRS and CDR2 YFSETQ come from the germline V gene. The CDR3 spans 15 residues. V was clipped by 5 bases and J by 5 bases; unmatched bases: 6. This CDR3 is CASSPGGLATGELFF. The CDR3 DNA sequence: TGCGCCAGCAGTCCGGGGGGACTAGCGACCGGGGAGCTGTTTTTT. The complete variable domain, with remaining parts taken from reference TRBV5-1 and TRBJ2-2, reads KAGVTQTPRYLIKTRGQQVTLSCSPISGHRSVSWYQQTPGQGLQFLFEYFSETQRNKGNFPGRFSGRQFSNSRSEMNVSTLELGDSALYLCASSPGGLATGELFFGEGSRLTVL.

This clone was seen a handful of times. V usage is TRBV24-1 and J usage is TRBJ1-5; a weak D match, TRBD1 (6 bases). The CDR3 sequence is 16 residues long. The germline V gene has CDR1 KGHDR and CDR2 SFDVKD. Trimming pared 4 bases from V and 4 bases from J, leaving 16 bases between. CDR3 loop: CATSDPAQGRNQPQHF. The CDR3 nucleotides are TGTGCCACCAGTGACCCTGCGCAGGGGCGAAATCAGCCCCAGCATTTT.

The rearrangement uses TRBV11-2 and TRBJ1-2; D gene unclear. The CDR3 covers 12 residues. Germline lookup yields CDR1 SGHAT and CDR2 FQNNGV. The V end lost 3 bases, the J end lost 7 bases, and 9 bases lay between the germline ends. This chain's CDR3 is CASSFEGTGYTF. The CDR3 nucleotides are TGTGCCAGCAGCTTTGAGGGTACTGGCTACACCTTC.

This CDR3 is CASSLAYNEKLFF. The CDR3 DNA reads as TGTGCCAGCAGCTTAGCTTATAATGAAAAACTGTTTTTT. V is TRBV11-2 and J is TRBJ1-4; D remains unclear. Per germline, CDR1 SGHAT and CDR2 FQNNGV. This CDR3 is 13 amino acids long. V was clipped by 1 base and J by 4 bases, with 4 bases between them.

The chain is built from TRBV5-5 and TRBJ2-7, with a possible D match to TRBD1 (5 bases). V lost 4 bases, J lost 2 bases, and 13 bases lay in between. Germline CDR1 reads SGHKS; CDR2 reads YYEKEE (reference sequence). The CDR3 extends over 14 amino acids. The CDR3, as DNA: TGTGCCAGCAGCCAAGACAGTCACACCTACGAGCAGTACTTC. Translation gives CASSQDSHTYEQYF.

The chain links TRBV30 to TRBJ2-7; D uncertain. This CDR3 comprises 13 residues. CDR1 is GTSNPN and CDR2 is SVGIG in the germline V gene (reference sequence). V was shortened by 4 bases and J by 3 bases, with 13 bases between the two germline ends. Written as DNA, the CDR3 is TGTGCCTGGACGAGGCTGCCCCTCTACGAGCAGTACTTC. The encoded protein is CAWTRLPLYEQYF.

This clone came up once. The chain employs TRBV4-1 and TRBJ2-1; D is possibly TRBD1 (5 bases). The length of the CDR3 is 15 residues. Trimming took 0 bases from V and 2 from J, leaving 8 bases between them. The germline V gene encodes CDR1 MGHRA and CDR2 YSYEKL. The CDR3 nucleotides read TGCGCCAGCAGCCAAGACAGGGAAACCTACAATGAGCAGTTCTTC. Translating gives CASSQDRETYNEQFF.

The CDR3 spells CASSRSTGGGYGYTF. DNA of the CDR3: TGTGCCAGCAGTAGGTCGACAGGGGGCGGCTATGGCTACACCTTC. The rearrangement joins TRBV27 to TRBJ1-2; 10 bases align to TRBD1. Germline V gives CDR1 MNHEY, CDR2 SMNVEV (reference sequence). V dropped 5 bases and J dropped 4; count of bases not matched to a gene: 7. The CDR3 consists of 15 residues.

The chain uses TRBV5-6 and TRBJ1-6, with D unresolved. The V gene lost 4 bases and the J gene lost 7 bases, with 18 bases spanning the gap. CDR3 length: 16 residues. The V gene's germline CDR1 is SGHDT and CDR2 YYEEEE. As DNA, the CDR3 is TGTGCCAGCAGCCTCCGGACTCCTCAAGACAATTCACCCCTCCACTTT. Translating gives CASSLRTPQDNSPLHF.

Only one count was recorded for this clone. The chain uses TRBV5-1 and TRBJ2-3, with TRBD1 matching over 7 bases. The length of the CDR3 is 14 residues. V shed 4 bases and J 2 bases; nucleotides not matched to a gene: 4. Germline CDR1 reads SGHRS; CDR2 reads YFSETQ. The chain's CDR3 is CASSPGTVTDTQYF. The CDR3 DNA reads TGCGCCAGCAGCCCTGGGACAGTCACAGATACGCAGTATTTT.

The chain uses TRBV28 and TRBJ1-5; D is perhaps TRBD1 (6 bases). With 2 bases removed from V and 4 bases from J, the gap between germline ends came to 15 bases. The germline gives CDR1 MDHEN, CDR2 SYDVKM. The CDR3 extends over 16 amino acids. In DNA, the CDR3 is TGTGCCAGCAGTTTAATAGGCTGGACAGTTAATCAGCCCCAGCATTTT. Amino acid sequence: CASSLIGWTVNQPQHF.

This chain links TRBV2 with TRBJ2-2; D possibly corresponds to TRBD2 (5 bases). The CDR3 is 14 residues long. Trimming left V 5 bases short and J 5 bases short, with 12 bases between. Per germline, CDR1 SNHLY and CDR2 FYNNEI. This CDR3 reads CASSSGLATGELFF. Here the CDR3 DNA reads TGTGCCAGCAGTTCCGGACTCGCGACCGGGGAGCTGTTTTTT.

This chain links TRBV7-9 with TRBJ1-4, with D maybe TRBD1 (5 bases). Germline-derived CDR1 and CDR2 are SEHNR and FQNEAQ (reference sequence). The CDR3 length is 13 residues. V dropped 5 bases and J dropped 5 bases, with 9 bases sitting between them. Here the CDR3 reads CASSDSSNEKLFF. The CDR3 DNA is TGTGCCAGCAGCGACAGTTCCAATGAAAAACTGTTTTTT.

The V gene is TRBV19, the J gene TRBJ1-1; D uncertain. This CDR3 contains 13 residues. V lost 9 bases to trimming and J lost 1 base, with 12 bases between them. Germline-derived CDR1 and CDR2 are LNHDA and SQIVND (reference sequence). CDR3 region: CASGPEGNTEAFF. As DNA, the CDR3 is TGTGCCAGCGGCCCGGAGGGGAACACTGAAGCTTTCTTT.

This chain connects TRBV6-4 to TRBJ1-1; D gene ambiguous. Trimming removed 4 bases at V and 3 bases at J, with 9 bases between. The germline V gene has CDR1 MRHNA and CDR2 SNTAGT. This CDR3 is 13 amino acids long. The CDR3 nucleotides are TGTGCCAGCAGTGTCGAGCCGTACACTGAAGCTTTCTTT. Amino acids: CASSVEPYTEAFF.

This clone came up a few times. J is TRBJ1-4 and V is TRBV6-1; possible D gene TRBD1, 5 bases. Germline values: CDR1 MNHNS, CDR2 SASEGT. The CDR3 is 15 amino acids. The V end lost 2 bases, the J end lost 10 bases, and 17 bases lay between the germline ends. The CDR3 DNA is TGTGCCAGCAGTGAATACGGGGGTGATAGCGGAAAACTGTTTTTT. Translation gives CASSEYGGDSGKLFF.

The chain combines TRBV4-1 with TRBJ1-6; 9 bases map to TRBD1. Germline values: CDR1 MGHRA, CDR2 YSYEKL. This CDR3 is 20 amino acids long. J was trimmed by 5 bases and V by 0 bases; bases with no gene match: 14. CDR3 loop: CASSQERTGGEIWDNSPLHF. CDR3 sequence (DNA): TGCGCCAGCAGCCAAGAGCGAACAGGGGGCGAGATTTGGGATAATTCACCCCTCCACTTT.

The chain joins TRBV27 to TRBJ2-5, with D maybe TRBD1 (6 bases). Germline V lookup: CDR1 MNHEY, CDR2 SMNVEV (reference sequence). This CDR3 comprises 14 residues. With 1 base removed from V and 3 bases from J, the gap between germline ends came to 9 bases. Here the CDR3 reads CASSLWGQEETQYF. Written as DNA, the CDR3 is TGTGCCAGCAGTTTATGGGGACAAGAAGAGACCCAGTACTTC.

V is TRBV6-6 and J is TRBJ1-6; 7 nucleotides line up with TRBD1. CDR3 size: 15 residues. CDR1 and CDR2 (germline): MNHNY, SVGAGI (reference sequence). With 6 bases clipped from V and 2 bases from J, the junction kept 4 bases outside the gene matches. The CDR3, as DNA: TGTGCCAGCAGAGGGGGGACAGCCTATAATTCACCCCTCCACTTT. It encodes CASRGGTAYNSPLHF.

The CDR3 DNA reads TGTGCCAGCTCACCACTACCATCCAGCGTCACGAATTCACCCCTCCACTTT. Encoded protein: CASSPLPSSVTNSPLHF. The chain links TRBV18 to TRBJ1-6; D is unclear. The CDR3 is made up of 17 amino acids. Germline loops: CDR1 KGHSH, CDR2 LQKENI. V was shortened by 1 base and J by 7 bases, with 17 bases between the two germline ends.

V is TRBV12-3 or TRBV12-4 and J is TRBJ2-1; D is unresolved. This CDR3 has 11 amino acids. The ends were cut back, 6 bases at V and 7 bases at J, with 7 bases in the middle. For the CDR3, the DNA is TGTGCCAGCAGCACATATAATGAGCAGTTCTTC. Amino acids: CASSTYNEQFF.